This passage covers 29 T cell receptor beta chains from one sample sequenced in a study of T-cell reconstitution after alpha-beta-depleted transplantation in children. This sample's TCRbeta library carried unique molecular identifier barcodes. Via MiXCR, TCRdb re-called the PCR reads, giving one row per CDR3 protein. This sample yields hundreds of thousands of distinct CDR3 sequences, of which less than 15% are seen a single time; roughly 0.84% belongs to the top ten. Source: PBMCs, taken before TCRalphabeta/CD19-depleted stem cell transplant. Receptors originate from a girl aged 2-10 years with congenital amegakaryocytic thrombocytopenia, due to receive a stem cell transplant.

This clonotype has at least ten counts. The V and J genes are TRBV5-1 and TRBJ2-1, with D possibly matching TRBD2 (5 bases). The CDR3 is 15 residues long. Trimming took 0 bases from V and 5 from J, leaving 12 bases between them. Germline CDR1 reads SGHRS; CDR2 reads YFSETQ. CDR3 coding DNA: TGCGCCAGCAGCTTGGTACTAGTCAACAACAATGAGCAGTTCTTC. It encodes CASSLVLVNNNEQFF.

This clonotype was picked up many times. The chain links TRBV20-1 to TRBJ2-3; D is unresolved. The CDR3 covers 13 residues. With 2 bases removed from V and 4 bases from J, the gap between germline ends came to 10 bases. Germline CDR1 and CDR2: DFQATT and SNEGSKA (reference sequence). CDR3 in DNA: TGCAGTGCTAGAATTAGCAGCGCAGATACGCAGTATTTT. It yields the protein CSARISSADTQYF.

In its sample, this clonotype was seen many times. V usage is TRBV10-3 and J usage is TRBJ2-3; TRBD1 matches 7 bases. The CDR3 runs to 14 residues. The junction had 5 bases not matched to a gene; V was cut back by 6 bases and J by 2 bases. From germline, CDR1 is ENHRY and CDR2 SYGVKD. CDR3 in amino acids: CAISLGQSTDTQYF. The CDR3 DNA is TGTGCCATCAGCTTGGGACAGTCCACAGATACGCAGTATTTT.

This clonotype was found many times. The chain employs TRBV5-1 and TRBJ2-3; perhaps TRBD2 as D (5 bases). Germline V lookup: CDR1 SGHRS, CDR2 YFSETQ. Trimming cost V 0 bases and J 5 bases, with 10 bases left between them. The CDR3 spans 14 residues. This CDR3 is CASSLERAVDTQYF. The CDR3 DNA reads TGCGCCAGCAGCTTGGAGAGGGCGGTAGATACGCAGTATTTT.

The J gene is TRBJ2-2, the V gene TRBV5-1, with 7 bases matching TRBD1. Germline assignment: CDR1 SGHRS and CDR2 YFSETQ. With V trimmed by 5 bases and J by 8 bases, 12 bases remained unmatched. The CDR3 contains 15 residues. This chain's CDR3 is CASSFMRQGAGELFF. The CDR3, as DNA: TGCGCCAGCAGTTTCATGAGACAGGGCGCGGGGGAGCTGTTTTTT.

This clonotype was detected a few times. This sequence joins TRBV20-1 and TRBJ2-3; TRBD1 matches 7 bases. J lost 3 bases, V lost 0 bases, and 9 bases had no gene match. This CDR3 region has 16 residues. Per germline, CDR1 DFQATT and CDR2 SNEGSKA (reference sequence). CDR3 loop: CSARDPDRVKTDTQYF. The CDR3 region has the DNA TGCAGTGCTAGAGATCCTGACAGGGTGAAGACAGATACGCAGTATTTT.

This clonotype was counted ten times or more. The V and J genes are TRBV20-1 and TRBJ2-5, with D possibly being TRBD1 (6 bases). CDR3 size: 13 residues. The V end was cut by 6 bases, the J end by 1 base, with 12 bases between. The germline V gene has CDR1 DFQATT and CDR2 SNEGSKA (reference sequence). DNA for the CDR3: TGCAGTGCCCACAGGGACGTCCAAGAGACCCAGTACTTC. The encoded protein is CSAHRDVQETQYF.

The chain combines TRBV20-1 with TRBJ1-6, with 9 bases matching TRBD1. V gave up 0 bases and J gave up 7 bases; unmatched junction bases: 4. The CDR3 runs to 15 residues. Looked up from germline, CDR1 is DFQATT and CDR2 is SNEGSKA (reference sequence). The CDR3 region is CSARDTGTGNSPLHF. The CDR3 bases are TGCAGTGCTAGAGACACCGGGACAGGGAATTCACCCCTCCACTTT.

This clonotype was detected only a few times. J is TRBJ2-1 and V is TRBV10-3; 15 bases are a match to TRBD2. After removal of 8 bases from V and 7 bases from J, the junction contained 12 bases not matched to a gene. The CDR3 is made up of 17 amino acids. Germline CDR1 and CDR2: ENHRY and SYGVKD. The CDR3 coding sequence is TGTGCCATCGCCGCCAACTCCGGGACTAGCGGGGGGAATGAGCAGTTCTTC. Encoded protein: CAIAANSGTSGGNEQFF.

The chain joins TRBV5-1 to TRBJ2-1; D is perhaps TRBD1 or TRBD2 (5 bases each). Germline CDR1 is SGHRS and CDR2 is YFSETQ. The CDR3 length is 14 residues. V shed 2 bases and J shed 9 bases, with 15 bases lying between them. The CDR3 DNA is TGCGCCAGCAGCTTTAGTGGCAGGGACCCTGAGCAGTTCTTC. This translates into CASSFSGRDPEQFF.

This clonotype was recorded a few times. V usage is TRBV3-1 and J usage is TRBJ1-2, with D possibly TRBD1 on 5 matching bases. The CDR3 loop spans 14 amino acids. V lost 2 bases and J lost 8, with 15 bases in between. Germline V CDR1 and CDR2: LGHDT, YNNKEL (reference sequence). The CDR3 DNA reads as TGTGCCAGCAGCCAACAGGGCTCCCTGGGAGGCTACACCTTC. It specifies CASSQQGSLGGYTF.

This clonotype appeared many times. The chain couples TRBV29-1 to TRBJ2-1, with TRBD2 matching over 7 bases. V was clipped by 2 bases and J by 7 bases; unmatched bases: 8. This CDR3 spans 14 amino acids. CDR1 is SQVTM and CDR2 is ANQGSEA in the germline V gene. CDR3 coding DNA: TGCAGCGTTGAAACCTTTCTCGGGAGGAATGAGCAGTTCTTC. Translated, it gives CSVETFLGRNEQFF.

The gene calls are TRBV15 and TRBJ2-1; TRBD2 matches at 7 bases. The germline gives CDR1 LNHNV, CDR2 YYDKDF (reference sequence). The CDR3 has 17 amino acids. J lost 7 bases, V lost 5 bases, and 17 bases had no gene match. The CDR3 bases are TGTGCCACCAGCTCCAGGAAGGGAGGGCCCTCGGTGAATGAGCAGTTCTTC. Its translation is CATSSRKGGPSVNEQFF.

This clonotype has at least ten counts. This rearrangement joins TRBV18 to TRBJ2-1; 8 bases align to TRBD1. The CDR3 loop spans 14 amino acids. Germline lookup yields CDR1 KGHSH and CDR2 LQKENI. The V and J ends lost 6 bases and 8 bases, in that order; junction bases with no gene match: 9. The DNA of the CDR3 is TGTGCCAGCTCTCTAGGGACAGGAGGGCATGAGCAGTTCTTC. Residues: CASSLGTGGHEQFF.

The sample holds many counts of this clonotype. CDR3 sequence reads: CASSLTDISSYEQYF. The CDR3 DNA follows: TGCGCCAGCAGCTTGACAGACATAAGCTCCTACGAGCAGTACTTC. The chain carries TRBV5-1 and TRBJ2-7; D remains ambiguous. V was shortened by 1 base and J by 0 bases, with 11 bases between the two germline ends. This CDR3 has 15 amino acids. The germline CDR1 and CDR2 sequences are SGHRS and YFSETQ.

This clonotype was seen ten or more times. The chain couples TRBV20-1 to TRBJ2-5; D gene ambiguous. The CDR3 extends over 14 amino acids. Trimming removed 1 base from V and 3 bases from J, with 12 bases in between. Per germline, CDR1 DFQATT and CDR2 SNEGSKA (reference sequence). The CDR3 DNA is TGCAGTGCTAGAGCCGCCATGGTGGAAGAGACCCAGTACTTC. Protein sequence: CSARAAMVEETQYF.

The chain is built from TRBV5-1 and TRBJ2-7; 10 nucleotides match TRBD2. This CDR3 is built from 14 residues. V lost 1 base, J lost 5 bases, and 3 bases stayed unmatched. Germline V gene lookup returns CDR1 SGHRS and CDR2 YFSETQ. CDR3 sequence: CASSLPSGSNEQYF. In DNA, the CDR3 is TGCGCCAGCAGCTTGCCTAGCGGGAGCAACGAGCAGTACTTC.

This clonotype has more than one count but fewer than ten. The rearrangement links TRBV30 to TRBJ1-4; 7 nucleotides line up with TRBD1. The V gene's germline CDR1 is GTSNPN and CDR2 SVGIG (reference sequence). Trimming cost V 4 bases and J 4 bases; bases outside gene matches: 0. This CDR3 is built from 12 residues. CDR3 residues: CAWNRGNEKLFF. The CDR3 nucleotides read TGTGCCTGGAACAGGGGTAATGAAAAACTGTTTTTT.

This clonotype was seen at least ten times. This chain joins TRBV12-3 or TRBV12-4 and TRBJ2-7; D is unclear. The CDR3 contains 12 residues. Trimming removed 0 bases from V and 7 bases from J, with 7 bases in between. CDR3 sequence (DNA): TGTGCCAGCAGTTTAGCGACTGGGGAGCAGTACTTC. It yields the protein CASSLATGEQYF.

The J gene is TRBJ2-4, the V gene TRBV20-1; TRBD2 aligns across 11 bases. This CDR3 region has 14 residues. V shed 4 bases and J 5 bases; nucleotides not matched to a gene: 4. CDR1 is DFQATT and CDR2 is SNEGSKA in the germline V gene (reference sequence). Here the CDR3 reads CSATLAGVENIQYF. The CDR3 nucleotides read TGCAGTGCTACACTAGCGGGAGTAGAAAACATTCAGTACTTC.

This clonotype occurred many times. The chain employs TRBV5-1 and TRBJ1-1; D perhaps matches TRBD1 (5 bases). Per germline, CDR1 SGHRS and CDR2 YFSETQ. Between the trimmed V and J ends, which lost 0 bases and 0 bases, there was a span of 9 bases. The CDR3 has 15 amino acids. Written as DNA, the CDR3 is TGCGCCAGCAGCTTGGAAGGGGCCATGAACACTGAAGCTTTCTTT. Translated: CASSLEGAMNTEAFF.

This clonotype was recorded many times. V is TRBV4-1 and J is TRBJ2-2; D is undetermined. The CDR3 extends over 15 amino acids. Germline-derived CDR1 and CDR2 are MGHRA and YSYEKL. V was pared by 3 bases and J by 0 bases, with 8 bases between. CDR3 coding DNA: TGCGCCAGCAGCCAGGGTCCCGCGAACACCGGGGAGCTGTTTTTT. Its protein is CASSQGPANTGELFF.

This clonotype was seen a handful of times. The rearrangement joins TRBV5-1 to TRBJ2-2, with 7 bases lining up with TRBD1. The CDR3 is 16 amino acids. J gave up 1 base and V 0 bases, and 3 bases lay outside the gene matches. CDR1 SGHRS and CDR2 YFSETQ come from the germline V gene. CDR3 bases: TGCGCCAGCAGCTTGGTCCAGGGGGAGAACACCGGGGAGCTGTTTTTT. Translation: CASSLVQGENTGELFF.

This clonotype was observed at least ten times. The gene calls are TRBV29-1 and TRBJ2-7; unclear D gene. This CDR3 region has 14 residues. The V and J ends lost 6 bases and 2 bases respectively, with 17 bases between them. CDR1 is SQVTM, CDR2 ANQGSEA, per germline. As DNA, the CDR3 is TGCAGCGTAGCAGCAGGTTTGCCCCCCTACGAGCAGTACTTC. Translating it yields CSVAAGLPPYEQYF.

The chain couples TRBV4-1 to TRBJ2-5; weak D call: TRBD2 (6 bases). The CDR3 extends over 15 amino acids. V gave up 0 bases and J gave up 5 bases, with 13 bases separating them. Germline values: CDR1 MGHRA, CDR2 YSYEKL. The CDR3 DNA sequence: TGCGCCAGCAGCCAAGATATGCGGAGGGGTGAGACCCAGTACTTC. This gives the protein CASSQDMRRGETQYF.

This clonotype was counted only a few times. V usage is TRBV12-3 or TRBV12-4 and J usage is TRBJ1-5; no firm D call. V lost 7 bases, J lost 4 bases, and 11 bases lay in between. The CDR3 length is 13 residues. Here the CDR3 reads CASTASQNQPQHF. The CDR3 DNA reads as TGTGCCAGCACCGCCTCGCAGAATCAGCCCCAGCATTTT.

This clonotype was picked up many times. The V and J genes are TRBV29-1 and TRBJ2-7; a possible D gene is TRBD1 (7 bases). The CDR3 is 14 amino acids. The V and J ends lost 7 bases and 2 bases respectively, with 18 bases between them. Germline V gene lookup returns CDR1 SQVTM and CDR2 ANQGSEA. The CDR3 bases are TGCAGCGCTCGCGTGCGGGACAGTACCTACGAGCAGTACTTC. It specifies CSARVRDSTYEQYF.

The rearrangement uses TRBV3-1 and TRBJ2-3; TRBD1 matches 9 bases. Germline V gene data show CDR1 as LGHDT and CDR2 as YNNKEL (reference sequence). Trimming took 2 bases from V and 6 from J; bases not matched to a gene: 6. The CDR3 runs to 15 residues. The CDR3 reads CASSQQQGALDTQYF. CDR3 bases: TGTGCCAGCAGCCAACAACAGGGGGCTCTGGATACGCAGTATTTT.

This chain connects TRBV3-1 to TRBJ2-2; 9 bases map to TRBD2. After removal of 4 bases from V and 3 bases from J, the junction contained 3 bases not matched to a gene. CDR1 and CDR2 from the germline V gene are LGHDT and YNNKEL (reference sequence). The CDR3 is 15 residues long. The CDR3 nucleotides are TGTGCCAGCAGCCGCCCTAGCGGGGACACCGGGGAGCTGTTTTTT. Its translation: CASSRPSGDTGELFF.